This T cell receptor beta chain originates from a study of blood T cell repertoires in COVID-19. Study context: Some COVID-19 samples were acute and others convalescent; all came from the United States, Italy and Spain. Sources were T cells, B-cell-depleted T cells, or PBMCs; the material itself was cDNA or gDNA.

This clone was counted between two and nine times. In the authors' workflow: The assay estimated nucleated cells by amplifying reference gene primers. Libraries were prepared by immunoSEQ multiplex PCR; TCRdb keeps only in-frame clonotypes and omits some of them. V and J calls and clone size are copied from that table; D and trimming were computed from the DNA. The table shows fewer than 95,000 clones, with 70% to 90% occurring only once. The CDR3 covers 14 residues. V lost 0 bases and J 1 base, leaving 9 bases between the germline ends. Per germline, CDR1 GTSNPN and CDR2 SVGIG (reference sequence). The gene calls are TRBV30 and TRBJ1-1; D gene uncertain. The receptor was isolated from a middle-aged man with acute or convalescent COVID-19. Material: peripheral blood. The CDR3 DNA reads TGTGCCTGGAGTGTGAACGCAGAGAACACTGAAGCTTTCTTT. This translates into CAWSVNAENTEAFF.